The present T cell receptor beta chain was sequenced within a study of control samples from healthy donors and cancer patients. The CDR3 loop spans 12 amino acids. The V gene's germline CDR1 is SGHTA and CDR2 FQGNSA. Trimming left V 3 bases short and J 7 bases short, with 7 bases between. TCRdb keeps only in-frame clones here, not all; method: immunoSEQ multiplex PCR. The top ten clones hold around 15% of a sample with under 15,000 clones, 90% to 95% of them seen once. This sequence joins TRBV7-2 and TRBJ2-1; no definite D call. The receptor was derived from an elderly man with lung cancer. Material: PBMCs. CDR3 protein: CASSFVRNEQFF. The CDR3 DNA is TGTGCCAGCAGCTTTGTGAGGAATGAGCAGTTCTTC.